One sample yielded the 13 T cell receptor beta chains listed below, sequenced in a study of blood T cell repertoires in COVID-19. The assay was immunoSEQ multiplex PCR, and TCRdb's table has in-frame clones only and misses some. The sample lists hundreds of thousands of clones, under 85% occurring once. The sequencing sample was made of peripheral blood. The origin of the receptors is a woman aged 30 to 39 with COVID-19, enrolled during active disease.

This clone occurred many times. The V gene is TRBV3-1 (or the pseudogene TRBV3-2), the J gene TRBJ1-2; TRBD1 aligns across 10 bases. The germline CDR1 and CDR2 sequences are LGHDT and YNNKEL (reference sequence). The V and J ends lost 5 bases and 8 bases, in that order; junction bases with no gene match: 8. There are 14 residues in the CDR3. The chain's CDR3 is CASSLLGTGEGYTF. CDR3 bases: TGTGCCAGCAGCTTACTAGGGACAGGGGAAGGCTACACCTTC.

This chain uses TRBV12-3 or TRBV12-4 with TRBJ2-5; the match to TRBD1 covers 10 bases. CDR3 size: 13 residues. V was clipped by 7 bases and J by 11 bases; unmatched bases: 10. The CDR3 protein is CASKPGQGPWQYF. In DNA, the CDR3 is TGTGCCAGCAAGCCGGGACAGGGGCCTTGGCAGTACTTC.

Points on this clone: One junction end disagrees with the germline gene, perhaps due to a read error. The chain employs TRBV5-1 and TRBJ2-5; D is possibly TRBD1 (6 bases). Germline values: CDR1 SGHRS, CDR2 YFSETQ. CDR3 length equals 16 residues. CDR3 region: CASRLGPLGGQETQYF. CDR3 DNA: TGCGCCAGCAGGTTGGGGCCTTTAGGGGGTCAAGAGACCCAGTACTTC.

The rearrangement uses TRBV19 and TRBJ1-1, with a possible D match to TRBD1 (6 bases). In germline, CDR1 is LNHDA, CDR2 SQIVND (reference sequence). The V end was cut by 7 bases, the J end by 5 bases, with 11 bases between. This CDR3 is built from 12 residues. The CDR3 DNA sequence: TGTGCCAGTAAATACAGGGAAACTGAAGCTTTCTTT. This translates into CASKYRETEAFF.

V usage is TRBV10-3 and J usage is TRBJ2-6; 7 bases map to TRBD1. Germline-derived CDR1 and CDR2 are ENHRY and SYGVKD. J was trimmed by 0 bases and V by 6 bases; bases with no gene match: 11. The CDR3 is 18 amino acids. The CDR3 spells CAIRLERGQDSGANVLTF. Written as DNA, the CDR3 is TGTGCCATCAGGCTGGAGCGAGGACAGGACTCTGGGGCCAACGTCCTGACTTTC.

This chain links TRBV28 with TRBJ2-5, with 10 positions matching TRBD2. Germline V CDR1 and CDR2: MDHEN, SYDVKM. The CDR3 has 18 residues. V lost 7 bases, J lost 0 bases, and 14 bases stayed unmatched. Written as DNA, the CDR3 is TGTGCCAGCACCACCCGGCTAGCGGGGGCCAGGTACCAAGAGACCCAGTACTTC. Amino acids: CASTTRLAGARYQETQYF.

The V and J genes are TRBV18 and TRBJ1-2; possible D gene TRBD1, 6 bases. The CDR3 extends over 16 amino acids. The germline CDR1 and CDR2 sequences are KGHSH and LQKENI. The V end lost 1 base, the J end lost 0 bases, and 12 bases lay between the germline ends. The CDR3 loop is CASSPQLTGTNYGYTF. As DNA, the CDR3 is TGTGCCAGCTCACCACAACTCACAGGGACTAACTATGGCTACACCTTC.

Only a few counts were recorded for this clone. V is TRBV16 and J is TRBJ1-4; D gene unclear. Germline-derived CDR1 and CDR2 are KGHSY and FQNENV. CDR3 length: 14 residues. V lost 1 base to trimming and J lost 2 bases, with 5 bases between them. CDR3 bases: TGTGCCAGCAGCCAATTTGGCACTAATGAAAAACTGTTTTTT. It yields the protein CASSQFGTNEKLFF.

This clone was seen only a few times. The V gene is TRBV5-1, the J gene TRBJ2-7, with TRBD1 as a possible D gene (6 bases). Germline values: CDR1 SGHRS, CDR2 YFSETQ. The CDR3 extends over 14 amino acids. V was cut by 3 bases and J by 6 bases, with 16 bases left in between. The CDR3 sequence: CASSSTGSTGEQYF. Here the CDR3 DNA reads TGCGCCAGCAGCTCAACAGGGTCAACAGGCGAGCAGTACTTC.

V is TRBV11-2 and J is TRBJ2-7, with 9 bases that match TRBD2. This CDR3 region has 13 residues. With 3 bases clipped from V and 9 bases from J, the junction kept 6 bases outside the gene matches. Germline V gene lookup returns CDR1 SGHAT and CDR2 FQNNGV. DNA of the CDR3: TGTGCCAGCAGCTTTGGGACTAGCAACTGGCAGTACTTC. Translation: CASSFGTSNWQYF.

A few counts support this clone. This chain joins TRBV7-9 and TRBJ1-4, with TRBD1 matching 10 bases. Trimming took 5 bases from V and 7 from J; bases not matched to a gene: 4. The V gene's germline CDR1 is SEHNR and CDR2 FQNEAQ (reference sequence). This CDR3 spans 14 amino acids. Here the CDR3 DNA reads TGTGCCAGCAGCCTTGACAGGGGGCGTGAAAAACTGTTTTTT. Translated: CASSLDRGREKLFF.

This chain joins TRBV5-1 and TRBJ2-7; the match to TRBD1 covers 8 bases. In germline, CDR1 is SGHRS, CDR2 YFSETQ. The length of the CDR3 is 15 residues. Trimming took 4 bases from V and 6 from J; bases not matched to a gene: 12. CDR3 sequence (DNA): TGCGCCAGCAGCGGATCTCAGGGGGCGCCGGGCGAGCAGTACTTC. It translates to CASSGSQGAPGEQYF.

The rearrangement links TRBV10-3 to TRBJ1-1, with 9 bases matching TRBD1. CDR3 length equals 13 residues. Looked up from germline, CDR1 is ENHRY and CDR2 is SYGVKD. V lost 4 bases and J lost 3; bases outside the gene matches: 0. The CDR3 reads CAISGTGDTEAFF. In nucleotides, the CDR3 is TGTGCCATCAGTGGGACAGGGGACACTGAAGCTTTCTTT.